A selection of T cell receptor beta chains follows, all from one sample in a study of shared clonotypes between healthy human individuals. The data were produced by immunoSEQ multiplex PCR, yet TCRdb's version contains in-frame clones alone and is incomplete. This table holds around 200,000 clones, approximately 92% found once. Material: naive CD4+ T cells sorted from blood. Receptor source: a woman in her 30s in good health. CDR3s include the opening cysteine and the closing phenylalanine or tryptophan. D genes are given only for firm matches. The listing skips clone size in some rows; elsewhere it reads once, few, many or a size class.

15,-,-,TRBV9,TRBJ2-1,TGTGCCAGCAGCACAGCCGATAGCTCCTACAATGAGCAGTTCTTC,CASSTADSSYNEQFF
14,-,-,TRBV5-4,TRBJ2-7,TGTGCCAGCAGCCTTTCGACAAAAGAATACGAGCAGTACTTC,CASSLSTKEYEQYF
13,once,-,TRBV28,TRBJ1-4,TGTGCCAGCAGTTTTAGCCATAATGAAAAACTGTTTTTT,CASSFSHNEKLFF
17,-,-,TRBV18,TRBJ1-5,TGTGCCAGCTCACAGAACCCAGGGGTTATCGGCAATCAGCCCCAGCATTTT,CASSQNPGVIGNQPQHF
12,-,-,TRBV18,TRBJ2-5,TGTGCCAGCTCACCAGCAGAAGAGACCCAGTACTTC,CASSPAEETQYF
17,-,-,TRBV18,TRBJ1-6,TGTGCCAGCTCACACGGGAAGGTTAAGGCCTATAATTCACCCCTCCACTTT,CASSHGKVKAYNSPLHF
13,-,-,TRBV2,TRBJ1-2,TGTGCCAGCAGTGAACGTCCTGGGGGCGGCTACACCTTC,CASSERPGGGYTF
14,-,-,TRBV19,TRBJ2-7,TGTGCCAGTAGTAGCCAGGGACCCTCCTACGAGCAGTACTTC,CASSSQGPSYEQYF
12,few,TRBD2,TRBV6-1,TRBJ2-7,TGTGCCAGCAGTGCGCCGGGACTAGCAACCATGTTC,CASSAPGLATMF
19,-,-,TRBV11-2,TRBJ2-1,TGTGCCAGCAGCTTAAGGGGATTTGGCGGTATAGCCTCCCACAATGAGCAGTTCTTC,CASSLRGFGGIASHNEQFF
15,-,-,TRBV21-1,TRBJ2-1,TGTGCCAGCAGCAAAGACAGGGGGTCCTACAATGAGCAGTTCTTC,CASSKDRGSYNEQFF
12,-,TRBD2,TRBV29-1,TRBJ2-5,TGCATGGGGACTAGCGGCCAAGAGACCCAGTACTTC,CMGTSGQETQYF
14,-,-,TRBV7-6,TRBJ2-7,TGTGCCAGCGGCGTGGGGCTACAGTCCTACGAGCAGTACTTC,CASGVGLQSYEQYF
15,-,-,TRBV28,TRBJ1-5,TGTGCCAGCAGTTTATTGGGGGGAGGTGACCAGCCCCAGCATTTT,CASSLLGGGDQPQHF
15,-,TRBD2,TRBV6-5,TRBJ2-7,TGTGCCAGCAGTTACTCGACACTAGCGGGAGCCGAGCAGTACTTC,CASSYSTLAGAEQYF
15,-,-,TRBV7-2,TRBJ1-5,TGTGCCAGCAGCTTAGTACACAGGGAGAATCAGCCCCAGCATTTT,CASSLVHRENQPQHF
13,-,-,TRBV7-3,TRBJ1-1,TGTGCCAGCAGTCGACGGGGATTCACTGAAGCTTTCTTT,CASSRRGFTEAFF
15,-,-,TRBV4-2,TRBJ2-7,TGTGCCAGCAGCCAAGATTGGGAAAGCTCCTACGAGCAGTACTTC,CASSQDWESSYEQYF
15,-,TRBD2,TRBV5-1,TRBJ2-1,TGCGCCAGCAGCGTACTGGCTAGCGGGGACAATGAGCAGTTCTTC,CASSVLASGDNEQFF
13,-,-,TRBV5-1,TRBJ1-4,TGCGCCAGCAGCTTGATAGGTGACGAAAAACTGTTTTTT,CASSLIGDEKLFF
15,-,TRBD2,TRBV19,TRBJ2-7,TGTGCCAGTAGTACGGGACTAGCGGACCATTACGAGCAGTACTTC,CASSTGLADHYEQYF
15,-,TRBD2,TRBV13,TRBJ2-7,TGTGCCAGCGCCATAGGGACTAGCGGAGCCTACGAGCAGTACTTC,CASAIGTSGAYEQYF
15,-,TRBD1,TRBV18,TRBJ2-5,TGTGCCAGCTTCTCCCGGGACAGGCCCCGGGAGACCCAGTACTTC,CASFSRDRPRETQYF
18,-,TRBD2,TRBV28,TRBJ2-7,TGTGCCAGCAGTTTATGGCGGATCCTTGCGGGAGGGTCCTACGAGCAGTACTTC,CASSLWRILAGGSYEQYF
14,-,TRBD1,TRBV2,TRBJ2-5,TGTGCCAGCAGTACAACAGGGGTTGTGGAGACCCAGTACTTC,CASSTTGVVETQYF
13,-,TRBD1,TRBV27,TRBJ1-2,TGTGCCAGCAGTCCATGGACAGGTAGCGGCTACACCTTC,CASSPWTGSGYTF
11,few,-,TRBV28,TRBJ1-3,TGTGCCAGCAGTTTCGATGACACCATATATTTT,CASSFDDTIYF
11,-,-,TRBV6-5,TRBJ1-2,TGTGCCAGCAGGGGGGGCGTTGGCTACACCTTC,CASRGGVGYTF
16,-,TRBD2,TRBV11-3,TRBJ2-7,TGTGCCAGCAGCCAAAGTAGCGGGAGGCGTGGCTACGAGCAGTACTTC,CASSQSSGRRGYEQYF
13,-,TRBD1,TRBV28,TRBJ1-5,TGTGCCAGCAGGACAGGGGACAATCAGCCCCAGCATTTT,CASRTGDNQPQHF